This T cell receptor beta chain was identified in a study of blood T cell repertoires in COVID-19. At the level of the study: There were acute and convalescent COVID-19 samples, and they came from the United States, Italy and Spain.

V was cut by 4 bases and J by 2 bases, with 6 bases left in between. The CDR3 runs 13 residues. The method was immunoSEQ multiplex PCR; TCRdb's version includes in-frame clones alone and lacks a portion of them. The sample contains 60,000 to 75,000 clones, 80% to 90% of which appear only once. The specimen was peripheral blood. The TCR sequence derives from a man aged 30 to 45 with acute or convalescent COVID-19. V is TRBV12-3 or TRBV12-4 and J is TRBJ1-5; unclear D gene. The CDR3 sequence: CASSSEGNQPQHF. As DNA, the CDR3 is TGTGCCAGCAGTTCAGAAGGCAATCAGCCCCAGCATTTT.